These 25 T cell receptor beta chains share one sample of origin, sequenced in a study of blood T cell repertoires in COVID-19 (dated by TCRdb to 2018 to 2021). To prepare the library, the immunoSEQ multiplex PCR assay was applied. TCRdb holds this immuneACCESS table with in-frame rearrangements only. Some clones are missing; in checked studies, unresolved V genes explain under half, and the rest has no known cause. The sample table holds 250,000 to 300,000 clones, of which about 88% were seen once. The ten top clones hold around 3.6% of the sample. Sequences were obtained from peripheral blood. Receptors were obtained from a young man with active or convalescent COVID-19.

V gene TRBV15 combines with J gene TRBJ2-5, with unresolved D. The CDR3 runs 12 residues. Germline V gives CDR1 LNHNV, CDR2 YYDKDF (reference sequence). V lost 5 bases and J lost 4, with 8 bases in between. For the CDR3, the DNA is TGTGCCACCAGCGTCATGAGAGAGACCCAGTACTTC. This translates into CATSVMRETQYF.

CDR3 region: CASSLGSSGTYEQYF. The CDR3 DNA follows: TGCGCCAGCAGCTTGGGTTCTAGCGGGACCTACGAGCAGTACTTC. J is TRBJ2-7 and V is TRBV5-1; 9 bases align to TRBD2. Unmatched junction bases numbered 3, after V lost 0 bases and J lost 2 bases. The CDR3 extends over 15 amino acids. Germline-derived CDR1 and CDR2 are SGHRS and YFSETQ.

The V gene is TRBV19, the J gene TRBJ1-5, with 7 bases aligning to TRBD1. Germline V gene sequence: CDR1 LNHDA, CDR2 SQIVND (reference sequence). The CDR3 spans 15 residues. V lost 8 bases, J lost 4 bases, and 11 bases stayed unmatched. The CDR3 here is CASDPDRDSNQPQHF. In DNA, the CDR3 is TGTGCCAGTGATCCCGACCGGGACAGTAATCAGCCCCAGCATTTT. The variable domain in full, with the rest retrieved from reference TRBV19 and TRBJ1-5, is DGGITQSPKYLFRKEGQNVTLSCEQNLNHDAMYWYRQDPGQGLRLIYYSQIVNDFQKGDIAEGYSVSREKKESFPLTVTSAQKNPTAFYLCASDPDRDSNQPQHFGDGTRLSIL.

This clone was seen just once. V gene TRBV7-9 combines with J gene TRBJ2-3; D may be TRBD1 (6 bases). V was clipped by 4 bases and J by 0 bases, with 14 bases between them. This CDR3 region has 16 residues. From germline, CDR1 is SEHNR and CDR2 FQNEAQ (reference sequence). This CDR3 is CASSSRQGGSTDTQYF. The CDR3 DNA reads TGTGCCAGCAGCTCACGACAAGGGGGTAGCACAGATACGCAGTATTTT.

The chain joins TRBV7-9 to TRBJ1-6, with D tentatively TRBD1 (5 bases). This CDR3 is built from 18 residues. V gave up 4 bases and J gave up 10 bases, with 26 bases separating them. The germline V gene encodes CDR1 SEHNR and CDR2 FQNEAQ (reference sequence). The CDR3 here is CASSSVVASGGLFSPLHF. The CDR3 region has the DNA TGTGCCAGCAGCTCCGTGGTGGCGAGCGGGGGGTTATTCTCACCCCTCCACTTT.

This chain links TRBV3-1 (or the pseudogene TRBV3-2) with TRBJ1-1; no reliable D call. Per germline, CDR1 LGHDT and CDR2 YNNKEL (reference sequence). The CDR3 has 15 residues. Between the trimmed V and J ends, which lost 4 bases and 3 bases, there was a span of 15 bases. The CDR3 sequence is CASSPQTGGDTEAFF. In DNA, the CDR3 is TGTGCCAGCAGCCCCCAGACCGGAGGAGACACTGAAGCTTTCTTT.

This chain uses TRBV7-9 with TRBJ2-1, with 10 nucleotides matching TRBD2. Unmatched junction bases numbered 13, after V lost 7 bases and J lost 7 bases. Per the germline V gene, CDR1 is SEHNR and CDR2 is FQNEAQ (reference sequence). CDR3 length: 16 residues. The CDR3 nucleotides are TGTGCCAGCATCCCAAGCGGGAGGGCCATTTGGAATGAGCAGTTCTTC. Amino acids: CASIPSGRAIWNEQFF.

For the CDR3, the DNA is TGTGCCTGGAAGTGGACGGGGTCCTACAATGAGCAGTTCTTC. As protein: CAWKWTGSYNEQFF. The chain is built from TRBV30 and TRBJ2-1; a weak D match, TRBD2 (5 bases). V lost 4 bases and J lost 1, with 11 bases in between. This CDR3 region has 14 residues. Germline V lookup: CDR1 GTSNPN, CDR2 SVGIG (reference sequence).

The J gene is TRBJ1-2, the V gene TRBV7-9, with 9 bases lining up with TRBD1. This CDR3 spans 14 amino acids. The J segment lost 8 bases and the V segment lost 5 bases, leaving 9 bases of the junction unmatched. Germline CDR1 and CDR2: SEHNR and FQNEAQ (reference sequence). CDR3 loop: CASSTTRDRDGYTF. The CDR3 coding sequence is TGTGCCAGCAGCACAACACGGGACAGGGACGGCTACACCTTC.

This clone was observed a few times. One end of the junction fails to match germline, which may point to a read error. The chain is built from TRBV6-2 or TRBV6-3 and TRBJ2-3, with 11 bases identical to TRBD2. The CDR3 has 12 residues. CDR1 and CDR2 (germline): MNHEY, SVGEGT. This CDR3 reads CASSRPGLAADF. The CDR3 DNA sequence: TGTGCCAGCAGTAGGCCGGGACTAGCGGCGGATTTT.

CDR3 loop: CATSEGSQPQHF. CDR3 in DNA: TGTGCCACCAGTGAGGGGAGTCAGCCCCAGCATTTT. The V and J genes are TRBV24-1 and TRBJ1-5; D not certain. The V gene's germline CDR1 is KGHDR and CDR2 SFDVKD. The CDR3 has 12 residues. Trimming removed 4 bases from V and 6 bases from J, with 6 bases in between.

The V gene is TRBV9, the J gene TRBJ2-2, with 7 bases identical to TRBD2. Unmatched junction bases numbered 12, after V lost 0 bases and J lost 1 base. Germline V gene sequence: CDR1 SGDLS, CDR2 YYNGEE. The CDR3 has 19 residues. In DNA form, the CDR3 reads TGTGCCAGCAGCGTAGCTATGAGCGGGGACCGGAGGAACACCGGGGAGCTGTTTTTT. Its translation: CASSVAMSGDRRNTGELFF. The full variable domain, completed using reference TRBV9 and TRBJ2-2, is DSGVTQTPKHLITATGQRVTLRCSPRSGDLSVYWYQQSLDQGLQFLIQYYNGEERAKGNILERFSAQQFPDLHSELNLSSLELGDSALYFCASSVAMSGDRRNTGELFFGEGSRLTVL.

The gene calls are TRBV28 and TRBJ2-7, with TRBD1 identical over 8 bases. V was pared by 3 bases and J by 1 base, with 14 bases of the junction left unmatched. Looked up from germline, CDR1 is MDHEN and CDR2 is SYDVKM. CDR3 length equals 18 residues. The chain's CDR3 is CASSFGQGFSPMSYEQYF. The CDR3, as DNA: TGTGCCAGCAGTTTTGGACAGGGCTTCTCCCCGATGTCCTACGAGCAGTACTTC.

CDR3 in amino acids: CASSLDRAAGSSYEQYF. In nucleotides, the CDR3 is TGTGCCAGCAGCTTAGATCGGGCCGCGGGGAGCTCCTACGAGCAGTACTTC. V gene TRBV11-2 combines with J gene TRBJ2-7; D may be TRBD2 (6 bases). Trimming removed 0 bases from V and 0 bases from J, with 15 bases in between. Per germline, CDR1 SGHAT and CDR2 FQNNGV. This CDR3 region has 17 residues.

V usage is TRBV30 and J usage is TRBJ2-1, with D possibly TRBD2 on 6 matching bases. The ends were cut back, 2 bases at V and 10 bases at J, with 9 bases in the middle. There are 11 residues in the CDR3. The V gene's germline CDR1 is GTSNPN and CDR2 SVGIG (reference sequence). The DNA of the CDR3 is TGTGCCTGGAGTCGCGGGGACGAGCAGTTCTTC. Protein: CAWSRGDEQFF.

The V call is TRBV5-1, the J call TRBJ2-7, with TRBD1 identical over 9 bases. The CDR3 has 15 residues. Germline loops: CDR1 SGHRS, CDR2 YFSETQ. V was pared by 2 bases and J by 6 bases, with 9 bases of the junction left unmatched. This CDR3 reads CASSLVTGGSGEQYF. DNA of the CDR3: TGCGCCAGCAGCTTAGTCACAGGGGGCTCGGGCGAGCAGTACTTC.

The V and J genes are TRBV9 and TRBJ2-2; D uncertain. Trimming removed 3 bases from V and 5 bases from J, with 8 bases in between. The germline gives CDR1 SGDLS, CDR2 YYNGEE. There are 13 residues in the CDR3. This chain's CDR3 is CASSAYSTGELFF. In nucleotides, the CDR3 is TGTGCCAGCAGCGCTTACAGTACCGGGGAGCTGTTTTTT.

This clone was detected only once. The chain recombines TRBV7-9 with TRBJ1-5; 9 positions agree with TRBD1. Germline V gives CDR1 SEHNR, CDR2 FQNEAQ (reference sequence). The CDR3 has 18 amino acids. V was pared by 3 bases and J by 2 bases, with 11 bases of the junction left unmatched. The CDR3 sequence is CASSFGTGRRGGNQPQHF. DNA of the CDR3: TGTGCCAGCAGCTTTGGGACAGGGAGGCGAGGCGGCAATCAGCCCCAGCATTTT. The complete variable domain, with remaining parts taken from reference TRBV7-9 and TRBJ1-5, reads DTGVSQNPRHKITKRGQNVTFRCDPISEHNRLYWYRQTLGQGPEFLTYFQNEAQLEKSRLLSDRFSAERPKGSFSTLEIQRTEQGDSAMYLCASSFGTGRRGGNQPQHFGDGTRLSIL.

V gene TRBV6-5 combines with J gene TRBJ1-5; 8 bases line up with TRBD1. The CDR3 contains 13 residues. Germline V gives CDR1 MNHEY, CDR2 SVGAGI. V gave up 6 bases and J gave up 5 bases; unmatched junction bases: 3. The CDR3 protein is CASSQTGDQPQHF. CDR3 DNA: TGTGCCAGCAGCCAGACAGGGGATCAGCCCCAGCATTTT.

The chain couples TRBV4-3 to TRBJ2-1; 9 bases fit TRBD2. The CDR3 is 16 residues long. The V gene's germline CDR1 is LGHNA and CDR2 YSLEER. J gave up 7 bases and V 2 bases, and 9 bases lay outside the gene matches. The CDR3 is CASSQRTSDLGNEQFF. CDR3 coding DNA: TGCGCCAGCAGCCAACGGACTAGCGATCTGGGTAATGAGCAGTTCTTC.

This chain joins TRBV5-4 and TRBJ2-2; a weak D match, TRBD1 (7 bases). The CDR3 contains 19 residues. V shed 2 bases and J shed 4 bases, with 24 bases lying between them. Germline assignment: CDR1 SGHNT and CDR2 YYREEE (reference sequence). The CDR3 spells CASSFPGGSRRVGTGELFF. The CDR3 DNA reads TGTGCCAGCAGCTTCCCAGGGGGGTCCCGCCGTGTGGGCACCGGGGAGCTGTTTTTT. The full variable domain, completed using reference TRBV5-4 and TRBJ2-2, is ETGVTQSPTHLIKTRGQQVTLRCSSQSGHNTVSWYQQALGQGPQFIFQYYREEENGRGNFPPRFSGLQFPNYSSELNVNALELDDSALYLCASSFPGGSRRVGTGELFFGEGSRLTVL.

The genes are TRBV5-1 and TRBJ1-2; tentatively, D is TRBD1 (5 bases). This CDR3 has 13 amino acids. Trimming shortened V by 3 bases and J by 3 bases, and 9 bases separated the two germline ends. The germline CDR1 and CDR2 sequences are SGHRS and YFSETQ. The DNA of the CDR3 is TGCGCCAGCAGCTGGATGACAGACTATGGCTACACCTTC. Translating it yields CASSWMTDYGYTF.

This chain joins TRBV2 and TRBJ2-7, with TRBD1 matching over 9 bases. Germline V lookup: CDR1 SNHLY, CDR2 FYNNEI. The CDR3 has 14 residues. V lost 8 bases and J lost 3; bases outside the gene matches: 8. The DNA for the CDR3 is TGTGCCAGCCAAAACAGGGGGCTACGCTACGAGCAGTACTTC. Protein: CASQNRGLRYEQYF.

V and J are TRBV19 and TRBJ2-1; D possibly corresponds to TRBD1 (5 bases). Germline-derived CDR1 and CDR2 are LNHDA and SQIVND (reference sequence). Trimming removed 8 bases from V and 3 bases from J, with 14 bases in between. The length of the CDR3 is 14 residues. CDR3 sequence (DNA): TGTGCCAGTCCAACGCGGCAGGGCTACAATGAGCAGTTCTTC. Its protein is CASPTRQGYNEQFF.

This rearrangement joins TRBV24-1 to TRBJ1-1, with D perhaps TRBD1 (5 bases). This CDR3 spans 15 amino acids. Trimming took 3 bases from V and 0 from J, leaving 10 bases between them. Germline CDR1 and CDR2: KGHDR and SFDVKD. The CDR3 DNA reads as TGTGCCACCAGTGATGGAGACAGCCTGAACACTGAAGCTTTCTTT. It is translated as CATSDGDSLNTEAFF.